This T cell receptor beta chain was sequenced for a study of spatial heterogeneity in lung cancer. General study points: More often at tumor resection than at routine follow-up, ubiquitous expanded tumor TCRs were detected in the blood.

Time point specified: sample taken at primary tumor resection. Unsorted tumor, nontumor lung tissue or cryopreserved PBMC supplied the whole RNA. Remarks on this clonotype: Its antigen is as yet unknown.

V lost 1 base to trimming and J lost 1 base, with 6 bases between them. CDR3 length equals 15 residues. Germline CDR1 is SGHRS and CDR2 is YFSETQ. Using its own MiXCR run on the 5' RACE reads, TCRdb lists one record per CDR3 protein. Among more than 85,000 distinct CDR3 sequences listed, approximately 8.9% were seen once. V gene TRBV5-1 combines with J gene TRBJ2-6, with unresolved D. This TCR derives from a male donor with early-stage non-small cell lung cancer. The input for sequencing was PBMCs, taken at surgery. CDR3: CASSLTRSGANVLTF. In DNA form, the CDR3 reads TGCGCCAGCAGCTTGACGCGTTCTGGGGCCAACGTCCTGACTTTC.